A single sample is the source of the 12 T cell receptor beta chains below, sequenced in a study of cytomegalovirus exposure and HLA in healthy donors. The PCR was carried out with 60 Vbeta primers and 13 Jbeta primers. The method was immunoSEQ multiplex PCR; TCRdb's version includes in-frame clones alone and lacks a portion of them. The repertoire holds around 190,000 clones, with more than 65% as singletons. The source material was PBMCs. The receptors were sampled from a woman aged 30 to 39 in good health and CMV-seropositive.

The CDR3 loop reads CASSARAGRATYEQYF. CDR3 nucleotide sequence: TGTGCCAGCAGCGCACGAGCGGGACGGGCGACCTACGAGCAGTACTTC. The J gene is TRBJ2-7, the V gene TRBV7-9; 7 bases line up with TRBD2. Germline V gene lookup returns CDR1 SEHNR and CDR2 FQNEAQ (reference sequence). There are 16 residues in the CDR3. V shed 5 bases and J 2 bases; nucleotides not matched to a gene: 12.

The J gene is TRBJ2-7, the V gene TRBV27; 7 nucleotides line up with TRBD2. V lost 6 bases, J lost 1 base, and 3 bases stayed unmatched. The CDR3 is made up of 13 amino acids. Per the germline V gene, CDR1 is MNHEY and CDR2 is SMNVEV (reference sequence). DNA of the CDR3: TGTGCCAGCAGCGCGGGAGATTCCTACGAGCAGTACTTC. Translation gives CASSAGDSYEQYF.

The rearrangement links TRBV15 to TRBJ2-5; D not resolved. The J call is uncertain, as TRBJ2-7 better fits the DNA end. Germline V gives CDR1 LNHNV, CDR2 YYDKDF (reference sequence). The CDR3 runs to 13 residues. Here the CDR3 reads CATSRTKFYEQYF. CDR3 sequence (DNA): TGTGCCACCAGCCGCACTAAATTCTACGAGCAGTACTTC.

The CDR3 is CASSGGQGVRNEQFF. The DNA for the CDR3 is TGTGCCAGCAGTGGGGGACAGGGGGTGCGCAATGAGCAGTTCTTC. The V gene is TRBV27, the J gene TRBJ2-1; 11 bases line up with TRBD1. The germline V gene encodes CDR1 MNHEY and CDR2 SMNVEV (reference sequence). J was trimmed by 6 bases and V by 5 bases; bases with no gene match: 6. This CDR3 has 15 residues.

This clone appeared a few times. This rearrangement joins TRBV13 to TRBJ1-3, with D hard to call. The CDR3 length is 14 residues. The ends were cut back, 0 bases at V and 4 bases at J, with 7 bases in the middle. CDR1 and CDR2 from the germline V gene are PRHDT and FYEKMQ (reference sequence). The CDR3 DNA follows: TGTGCCAGCAGCTTAGGTGTGAGGGGAAACACCATATATTTT. This sequence encodes CASSLGVRGNTIYF.

The chain is built from TRBV6-6 and TRBJ1-3; 8 nucleotides match TRBD1. V lost 4 bases to trimming and J lost 9 bases; unmatched junction nucleotides: 11. Germline CDR1 is MNHNY and CDR2 is SVGAGI (reference sequence). The CDR3 loop spans 15 amino acids. The DNA of the CDR3 is TGTGCCAGCAGTTCCCATGGACAGGGCGAGGGCACCATATATTTT. Encoded protein: CASSSHGQGEGTIYF.

This clone has more than one count but fewer than ten. V is TRBV28 and J is TRBJ2-7, with D possibly TRBD1 on 9 matching bases. Germline V lookup: CDR1 MDHEN, CDR2 SYDVKM. Between the trimmed V and J ends, which lost 6 bases and 0 bases, there was a span of 18 bases. The CDR3 sequence is 16 residues long. CDR3 loop: CASRSREGQGSYEQYF. In nucleotides, the CDR3 is TGTGCCAGCAGATCTCGGGAGGGACAGGGCTCCTACGAGCAGTACTTC.

This chain joins TRBV29-1 and TRBJ1-2; TRBD1 is a possible D gene (5 bases). Per germline, CDR1 SQVTM and CDR2 ANQGSEA. This CDR3 spans 12 amino acids. Trimming stripped 2 bases from V and 3 bases from J, with 7 bases between. CDR3 nucleotide sequence: TGCAGCGTTGAACAGGGTTACTATGGCTACACCTTC. It translates to CSVEQGYYGYTF.

The genes are TRBV19 and TRBJ1-2, with a possible D match to TRBD1 (6 bases). Between the trimmed V and J ends, which lost 3 bases and 6 bases, there was a span of 14 bases. CDR1 and CDR2 (germline): LNHDA, SQIVND (reference sequence). This CDR3 comprises 14 residues. CDR3 in amino acids: CASSMFGGLDGYTF. DNA of the CDR3: TGTGCCAGTAGTATGTTTGGGGGCCTTGATGGCTACACCTTC.

The chain employs TRBV19 and TRBJ2-1; D is uncertain. CDR3 length: 15 amino acids. CDR1 is LNHDA and CDR2 is SQIVND in the germline V gene (reference sequence). Trimming removed 2 bases at V and 2 bases at J, with 10 bases between. This CDR3 reads CASSISAGPYNEQFF. The CDR3 bases are TGTGCCAGTAGTATATCGGCAGGTCCCTACAATGAGCAGTTCTTC. Based on the CDR3 plus reference TRBV19 and TRBJ2-1, the full variable domain is DGGITQSPKYLFRKEGQNVTLSCEQNLNHDAMYWYRQDPGQGLRLIYYSQIVNDFQKGDIAEGYSVSREKKESFPLTVTSAQKNPTAFYLCASSISAGPYNEQFFGPGTRLTVL.

The chain is built from TRBV28 and TRBJ1-2; D is perhaps TRBD1 (5 bases). The CDR3 contains 15 residues. V lost 5 bases and J lost 1, with 14 bases in between. Germline V gene sequence: CDR1 MDHEN, CDR2 SYDVKM. DNA of the CDR3: TGTGCCAGCAGTCGATTTGGGGGGAATAACTATGGCTACACCTTC. This encodes CASSRFGGNNYGYTF.

The rearrangement uses TRBV7-9 and TRBJ2-7; 7 nucleotides line up with TRBD1. Trimming took 7 bases from V and 5 from J; bases not matched to a gene: 8. Germline values: CDR1 SEHNR, CDR2 FQNEAQ (reference sequence). This CDR3 contains 13 residues. CDR3 nucleotides: TGTGCCAGCACCCAGACAGGGTCGGACGAGCAGTACTTC. Translation gives CASTQTGSDEQYF. Complete variable domain (other parts from reference TRBV7-9 and TRBJ2-7): DTGVSQNPRHKITKRGQNVTFRCDPISEHNRLYWYRQTLGQGPEFLTYFQNEAQLEKSRLLSDRFSAERPKGSFSTLEIQRTEQGDSAMYLCASTQTGSDEQYFGPGTRLTVT.